Detailed here is one T cell receptor beta chain. Original analysis: Amplified reference gene primers provided the basis for estimating nucleated cell counts. Data came from immunoSEQ multiplex PCR; TCRdb stores just in-frame clones and leaves some out. V, J and clone size were drawn from that table, and D and trimming were deduced from the DNA. This repertoire shows 90,000 to 120,000 clones, approximately 92% found once; its top ten account for roughly 32%. The sample is drawn from a study of blood T cell repertoires in COVID-19. The CDR3 contains 14 residues. The germline V gene encodes CDR1 LNHDA and CDR2 SQIVND (reference sequence). The J segment lost 2 bases and the V segment lost 5 bases, leaving 6 bases of the junction unmatched.

The rearrangement uses TRBV19 and TRBJ2-7, with 7 positions matching TRBD2. Sequencing was carried out using peripheral blood. This TCR was recovered from a woman of 80 years or more with acute or convalescent COVID-19. CDR3 region: CASSSSGATYEQYF. As DNA, the CDR3 is TGTGCCAGTAGTTCAAGCGGGGCTACCTACGAGCAGTACTTC.